This T cell receptor (beta chain) is drawn from a study of beta chain features in type 1 diabetes. As every portion of the isolated RNA was reverse transcribed, the sequencing read expressed TCRB transcripts. Profiled with immunoSEQ multiplex PCR; TCRdb holds only in-frame clones, not every one. The data show 350,000 to 450,000 clones, with roughly 12% seen just once and approximately 0.01% held by the top ten. The CDR3 is 14 amino acids. Germline CDR1 and CDR2: MNHEY and SVGAGI. V lost 5 bases and J lost 7; bases outside the gene matches: 9. This clone was seen only a few times. The antigen is undetermined. Points from the study as a whole: Moderate yet significant TCRB CDR3 shortening was seen in Type 1 diabetes patients in all four CD4+ subsets.

The source of this sequence is a woman in her late teens or twenties with type 1 diabetes. The genes are TRBV6-5 and TRBJ2-5; TRBD2 aligns across 8 bases. The sample taken for sequencing was naive CD4+ T cells from blood. The CDR3 loop is CASSISGTRGTQYF. CDR3 nucleotides: TGTGCCAGCAGTATTTCCGGGACTAGGGGGACCCAGTACTTC.